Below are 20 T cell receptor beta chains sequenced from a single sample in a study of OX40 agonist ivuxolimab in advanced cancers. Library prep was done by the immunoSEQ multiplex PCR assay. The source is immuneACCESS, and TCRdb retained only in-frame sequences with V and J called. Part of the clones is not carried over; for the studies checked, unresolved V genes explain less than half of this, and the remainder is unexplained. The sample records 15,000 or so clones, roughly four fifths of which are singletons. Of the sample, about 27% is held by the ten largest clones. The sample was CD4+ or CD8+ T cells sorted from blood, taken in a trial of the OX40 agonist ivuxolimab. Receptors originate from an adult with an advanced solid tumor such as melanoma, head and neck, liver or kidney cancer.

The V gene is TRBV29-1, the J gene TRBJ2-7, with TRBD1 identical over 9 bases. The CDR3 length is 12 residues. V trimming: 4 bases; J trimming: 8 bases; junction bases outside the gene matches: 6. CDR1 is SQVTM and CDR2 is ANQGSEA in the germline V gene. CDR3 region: CSVVRDREKQYF. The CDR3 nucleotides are TGCAGCGTTGTGCGGGACAGGGAGAAGCAGTACTTC.

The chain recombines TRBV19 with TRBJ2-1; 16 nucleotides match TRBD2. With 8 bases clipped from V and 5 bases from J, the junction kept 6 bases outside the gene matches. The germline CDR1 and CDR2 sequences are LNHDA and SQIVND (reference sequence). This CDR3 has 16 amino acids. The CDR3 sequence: CASYGTSGRDHNEQFF. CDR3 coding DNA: TGTGCCAGTTACGGGACTAGCGGGAGGGATCACAATGAGCAGTTCTTC.

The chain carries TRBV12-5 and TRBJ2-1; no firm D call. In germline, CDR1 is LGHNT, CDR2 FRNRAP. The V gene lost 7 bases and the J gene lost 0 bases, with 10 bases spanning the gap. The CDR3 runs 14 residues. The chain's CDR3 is CASDTDISYNEQFF. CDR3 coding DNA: TGTGCTAGTGATACAGATATCTCCTACAATGAGCAGTTCTTC.

The CDR3 loop reads CASSPADSYEQYF. CDR3 DNA sequence: TGCGCCAGCAGCCCGGCGGACTCCTACGAGCAGTACTTC. The chain employs TRBV5-1 and TRBJ2-7, with D hard to call. Trimming left V 4 bases short and J 0 bases short, with 8 bases between. This CDR3 is built from 13 residues. Germline V CDR1 and CDR2: SGHRS, YFSETQ.

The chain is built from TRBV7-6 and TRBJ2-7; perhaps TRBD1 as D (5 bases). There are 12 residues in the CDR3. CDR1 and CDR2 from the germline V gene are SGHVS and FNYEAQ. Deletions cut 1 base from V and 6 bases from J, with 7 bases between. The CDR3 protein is CASSLEQGEQYF. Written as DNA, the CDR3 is TGTGCCAGCAGCTTAGAGCAGGGCGAGCAGTACTTC.

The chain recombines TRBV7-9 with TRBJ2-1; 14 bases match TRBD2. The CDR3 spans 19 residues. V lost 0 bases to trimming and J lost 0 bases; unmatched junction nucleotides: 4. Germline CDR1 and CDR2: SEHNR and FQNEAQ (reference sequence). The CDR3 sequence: CASSLAGTSGSYSYNEQFF. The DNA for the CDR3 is TGTGCCAGCAGCTTAGCCGGGACTAGCGGGAGTTACTCCTACAATGAGCAGTTCTTC. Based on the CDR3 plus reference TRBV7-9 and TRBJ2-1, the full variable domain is DTGVSQNPRHKITKRGQNVTFRCDPISEHNRLYWYRQTLGQGPEFLTYFQNEAQLEKSRLLSDRFSAERPKGSFSTLEIQRTEQGDSAMYLCASSLAGTSGSYSYNEQFFGPGTRLTVL.

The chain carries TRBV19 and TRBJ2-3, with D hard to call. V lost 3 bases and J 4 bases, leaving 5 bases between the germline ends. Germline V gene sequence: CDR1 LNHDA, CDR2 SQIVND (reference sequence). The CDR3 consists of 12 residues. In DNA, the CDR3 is TGTGCCAGTAGTATTTCATCAGATACGCAGTATTTT. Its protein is CASSISSDTQYF.

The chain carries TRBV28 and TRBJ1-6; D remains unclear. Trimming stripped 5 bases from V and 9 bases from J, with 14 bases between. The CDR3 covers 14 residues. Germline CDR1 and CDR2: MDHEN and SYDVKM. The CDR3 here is CASSTRIGTSPLHF. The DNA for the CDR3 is TGTGCCAGCAGTACACGAATAGGTACTTCACCCCTCCACTTT.

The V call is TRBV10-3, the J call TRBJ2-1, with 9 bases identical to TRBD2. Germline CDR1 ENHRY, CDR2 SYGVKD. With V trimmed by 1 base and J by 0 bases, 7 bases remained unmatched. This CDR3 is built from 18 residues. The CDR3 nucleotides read TGTGCCATCAGTGAGTTACCTAGCGGGGCTAGCTCCTACAATGAGCAGTTCTTC. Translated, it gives CAISELPSGASSYNEQFF.

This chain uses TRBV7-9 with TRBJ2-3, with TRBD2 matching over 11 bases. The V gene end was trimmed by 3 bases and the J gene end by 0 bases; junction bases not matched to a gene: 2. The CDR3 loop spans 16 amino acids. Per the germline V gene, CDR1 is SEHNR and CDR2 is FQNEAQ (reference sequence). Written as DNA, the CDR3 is TGTGCCAGCAGCTTTCGGACTAGCGGGAGCACAGATACGCAGTATTTT. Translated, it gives CASSFRTSGSTDTQYF.

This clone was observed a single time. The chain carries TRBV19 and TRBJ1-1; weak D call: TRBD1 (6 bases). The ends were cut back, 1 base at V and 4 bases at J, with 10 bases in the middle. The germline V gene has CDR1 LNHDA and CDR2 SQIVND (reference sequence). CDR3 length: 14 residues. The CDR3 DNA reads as TGTGCCAGTAGTATAGTGGGGGGGCGCACTGAAGCTTTCTTT. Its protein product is CASSIVGGRTEAFF.

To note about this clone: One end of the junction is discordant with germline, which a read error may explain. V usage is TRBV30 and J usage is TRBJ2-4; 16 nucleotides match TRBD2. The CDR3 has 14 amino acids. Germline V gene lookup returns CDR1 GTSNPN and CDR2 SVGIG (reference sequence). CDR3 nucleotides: TGTGCCTCCGCGCCGGGACTAGCGGGAGGGCCCCATAGGTTC. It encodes CASAPGLAGGPHRF.

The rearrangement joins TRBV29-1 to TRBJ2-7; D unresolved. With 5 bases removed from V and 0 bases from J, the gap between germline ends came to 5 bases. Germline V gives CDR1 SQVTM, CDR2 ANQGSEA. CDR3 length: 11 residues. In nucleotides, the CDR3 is TGCAGCGTTCGGACCTCCTACGAGCAGTACTTC. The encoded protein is CSVRTSYEQYF.

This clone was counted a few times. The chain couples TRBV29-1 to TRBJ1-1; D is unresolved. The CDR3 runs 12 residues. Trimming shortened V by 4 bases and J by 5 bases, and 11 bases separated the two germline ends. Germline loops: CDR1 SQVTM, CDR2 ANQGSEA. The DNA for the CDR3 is TGCAGCGTTGGGGTTGGAGGGACTGAAGCTTTCTTT. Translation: CSVGVGGTEAFF.

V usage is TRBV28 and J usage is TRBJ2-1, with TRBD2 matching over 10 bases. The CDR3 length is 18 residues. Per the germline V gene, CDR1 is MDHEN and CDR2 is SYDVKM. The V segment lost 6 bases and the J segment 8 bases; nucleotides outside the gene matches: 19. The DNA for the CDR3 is TGTGCCAGCAGCCCTTGGGCTAGCGGGAGCGTAGGCGTGGATGAGCAGTTCTTC. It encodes CASSPWASGSVGVDEQFF.

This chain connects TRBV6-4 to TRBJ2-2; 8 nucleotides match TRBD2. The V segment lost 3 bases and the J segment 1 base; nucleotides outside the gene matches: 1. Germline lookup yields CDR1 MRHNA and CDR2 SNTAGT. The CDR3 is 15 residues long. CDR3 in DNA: TGTGCCAGCAGTGAGCTAGCGGGGAACACCGGGGAGCTGTTTTTT. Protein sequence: CASSELAGNTGELFF.

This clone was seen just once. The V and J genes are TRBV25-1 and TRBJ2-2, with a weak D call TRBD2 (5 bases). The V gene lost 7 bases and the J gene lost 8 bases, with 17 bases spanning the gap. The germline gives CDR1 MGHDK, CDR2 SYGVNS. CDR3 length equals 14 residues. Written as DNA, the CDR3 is TGTGCCAGCAATCGAGGGCCCCAAGGAGGGGAGCTGTTTTTT. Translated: CASNRGPQGGELFF.

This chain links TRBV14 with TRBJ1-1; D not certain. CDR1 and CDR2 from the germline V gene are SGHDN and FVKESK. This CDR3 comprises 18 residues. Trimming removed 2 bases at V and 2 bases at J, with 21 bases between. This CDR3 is CASSQRPLKVVPNTEAFF. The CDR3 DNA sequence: TGTGCCAGCAGCCAACGGCCTCTCAAAGTCGTTCCCAACACTGAAGCTTTCTTT.

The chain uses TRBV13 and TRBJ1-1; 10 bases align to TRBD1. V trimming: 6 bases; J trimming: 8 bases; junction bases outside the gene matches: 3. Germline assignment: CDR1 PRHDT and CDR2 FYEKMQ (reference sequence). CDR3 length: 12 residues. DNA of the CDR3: TGTGCCAGCAGGGGGACAGGGGTCGAAGCTTTCTTT. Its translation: CASRGTGVEAFF.

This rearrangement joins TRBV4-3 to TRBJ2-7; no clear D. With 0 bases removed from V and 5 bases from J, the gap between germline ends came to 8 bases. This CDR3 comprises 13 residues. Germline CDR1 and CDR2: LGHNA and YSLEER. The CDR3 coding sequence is TGCGCCAGCAGCCAAGAGGGGTGGGACGAGCAGTACTTC. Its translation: CASSQEGWDEQYF.